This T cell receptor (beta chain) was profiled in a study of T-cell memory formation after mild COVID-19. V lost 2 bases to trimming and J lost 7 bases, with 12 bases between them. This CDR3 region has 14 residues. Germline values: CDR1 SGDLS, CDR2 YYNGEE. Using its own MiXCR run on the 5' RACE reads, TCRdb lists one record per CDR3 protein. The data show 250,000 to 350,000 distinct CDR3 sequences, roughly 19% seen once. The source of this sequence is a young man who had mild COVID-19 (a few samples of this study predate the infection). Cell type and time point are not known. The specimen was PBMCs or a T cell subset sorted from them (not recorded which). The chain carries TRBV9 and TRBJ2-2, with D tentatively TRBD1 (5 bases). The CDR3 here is CASSVRQGVGELFF. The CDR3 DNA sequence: TGTGCCAGCAGCGTGCGGCAGGGCGTCGGGGAGCTGTTTTTT.